These 32 T cell receptor beta chains were sequenced from one sample in a study of blood T cell repertoires in COVID-19. Assay: immunoSEQ multiplex PCR; the TCRdb copy retains only in-frame clones and omits some. The sample consists of about 360,000 clones, around 83% of them appearing once. What was sequenced was peripheral blood. These TCRs come from a man aged 30 to 39 with active or convalescent COVID-19.

This chain uses TRBV9 with TRBJ2-1; 9 positions agree with TRBD2. The CDR3 covers 16 residues. Germline CDR1 reads SGDLS; CDR2 reads YYNGEE. The trim removed 0 bases at V and 8 bases at J, leaving 9 bases unmatched. The CDR3 is CASSVAGRGGVDEQFF. CDR3 bases: TGTGCCAGCAGCGTAGCTGGGCGGGGGGGCGTCGATGAGCAGTTCTTC.

A few counts support this clone. The rearrangement links TRBV28 to TRBJ2-1, with TRBD1 matching over 7 bases. Losses at the gene ends were 5 bases for V and 9 bases for J; bases not matched to a gene: 13. The V gene's germline CDR1 is MDHEN and CDR2 SYDVKM. The CDR3 length is 15 residues. DNA for the CDR3: TGTGCCAGCAGTCCCACAGGGGAAGGGTACGGTGAGCAGTTCTTC. It translates to CASSPTGEGYGEQFF.

The chain recombines TRBV4-1 with TRBJ1-2; 8 positions agree with TRBD1. Per germline, CDR1 MGHRA and CDR2 YSYEKL. V lost 4 bases and J lost 3; bases outside the gene matches: 7. The CDR3 is 15 amino acids. The CDR3 bases are TGCGCCAGCAGCCCGGACAGGGTGGATCACTATGGCTACACCTTC. Translated: CASSPDRVDHYGYTF.

This chain joins TRBV5-5 and TRBJ1-1, with D perhaps matching TRBD1 (5 bases). Per germline, CDR1 SGHKS and CDR2 YYEKEE (reference sequence). V was pared by 2 bases and J by 7 bases, with 18 bases between. The CDR3 totals 15 residues. The CDR3 spells CASSFMAGHPSEAFF. CDR3 sequence (DNA): TGTGCCAGCAGCTTCATGGCAGGGCACCCTAGTGAAGCTTTCTTT.

For the CDR3, the DNA is TGCAGCGTTGAAGAGAGCCGAGGCGAGCCCCAGCATTTT. This sequence encodes CSVEESRGEPQHF. The chain links TRBV29-1 to TRBJ1-5, with D unresolved. The CDR3 covers 13 residues. The V end was cut by 0 bases, the J end by 8 bases, with 11 bases between. Germline assignment: CDR1 SQVTM and CDR2 ANQGSEA.

The sample holds one count of this clone. V and J are TRBV24-1 and TRBJ1-4, with TRBD1 as a possible D gene (6 bases). In germline, CDR1 is KGHDR, CDR2 SFDVKD. Trimming cost V 4 bases and J 9 bases, with 11 bases left between them. This CDR3 is built from 13 residues. The CDR3 DNA follows: TGTGCCACCAGTGAGGACGACAGGCAAAAACTGTTTTTT. It is translated as CATSEDDRQKLFF.

This chain connects TRBV10-3 to TRBJ1-1, with 7 bases matching TRBD1. Trimming took 2 bases from V and 6 from J; bases not matched to a gene: 0. This CDR3 contains 12 residues. Germline values: CDR1 ENHRY, CDR2 SYGVKD. The CDR3 region is CAISETGAEAFF. The CDR3 DNA is TGTGCCATCAGTGAGACAGGGGCTGAAGCTTTCTTT.

The V and J genes are TRBV29-1 and TRBJ1-2; 7 bases map to TRBD1. There are 13 residues in the CDR3. Looked up from germline, CDR1 is SQVTM and CDR2 is ANQGSEA. Germline trimming cut 5 bases from V and 3 bases from J; bases unmatched to any gene: 6. CDR3 in amino acids: CSVSGQEDYGYTF. CDR3 DNA: TGCAGCGTTTCTGGACAGGAGGACTATGGCTACACCTTC.

The chain combines TRBV20-1 with TRBJ2-1; 8 bases align to TRBD2. CDR1 is DFQATT, CDR2 SNEGSKA, per germline (reference sequence). V shed 3 bases and J 3 bases; nucleotides not matched to a gene: 4. This CDR3 comprises 14 residues. CDR3 sequence reads: CSASGGTSYNEQFF. The CDR3 DNA follows: TGCAGTGCTAGTGGGGGGACTAGCTACAATGAGCAGTTCTTC.

The V gene is TRBV27, the J gene TRBJ1-5; maybe TRBD1 (5 bases). CDR1 MNHEY and CDR2 SMNVEV come from the germline V gene (reference sequence). The CDR3 runs to 15 residues. V lost 6 bases and J lost 5, with 17 bases in between. This CDR3 reads CASRPGRVMDQPQHF. DNA of the CDR3: TGTGCCAGCAGGCCAGGCAGGGTCATGGATCAGCCCCAGCATTTT.

The sample holds a few counts of this clone. J is TRBJ2-7 and V is TRBV18, with 7 bases identical to TRBD2. The V and J ends lost 1 base and 0 bases, in that order; junction bases with no gene match: 3. The CDR3 runs to 15 residues. Germline V CDR1 and CDR2: KGHSH, LQKENI. The DNA for the CDR3 is TGTGCCAGCTCACCACTGGGAGGGAGCTCCTACGAGCAGTACTTC. Translated, it gives CASSPLGGSSYEQYF.

This chain links TRBV19 with TRBJ2-1, with 11 bases fitting TRBD2. Trimming removed 10 bases from V and 3 bases from J; junction bases left unmatched: 8. The germline gives CDR1 LNHDA, CDR2 SQIVND (reference sequence). The CDR3 is made up of 15 amino acids. CDR3 sequence reads: CATSRGTSGYNEQFF. The DNA for the CDR3 is TGTGCCACCTCCCGCGGGACTAGCGGCTACAATGAGCAGTTCTTC.

The chain links TRBV4-1 to TRBJ2-7; D might be TRBD1 (5 bases). Trimming pared 1 base from V and 5 bases from J, leaving 15 bases between. The CDR3 extends over 15 amino acids. Germline CDR1 reads MGHRA; CDR2 reads YSYEKL. This CDR3 reads CASSQGTFQGDEQYF. The CDR3 nucleotides read TGCGCCAGCAGCCAAGGGACCTTTCAGGGCGACGAGCAGTACTTC.

V gene TRBV12-3 or TRBV12-4 combines with J gene TRBJ1-1, with D hard to call. Between the trimmed V and J ends, which lost 8 bases and 1 base, there was a span of 11 bases. This CDR3 spans 13 amino acids. The CDR3, as DNA: TGTGCCAGCGGAGATGAGACGAACACTGAAGCTTTCTTT. Its protein product is CASGDETNTEAFF.

The CDR3 nucleotides read TGTGCCAGCAGTTCGACTAGCGGGGCCTACCAAGAGACCCAGTACTTC. Encoded protein: CASSSTSGAYQETQYF. This chain links TRBV28 with TRBJ2-5; the match to TRBD2 covers 11 bases. With V trimmed by 4 bases and J by 0 bases, 4 bases remained unmatched. This CDR3 region has 16 residues. From germline, CDR1 is MDHEN and CDR2 SYDVKM.

The chain uses TRBV7-2 and TRBJ2-3, with a weak D call TRBD2 (6 bases). Germline values: CDR1 SGHTA, CDR2 FQGNSA. The CDR3 consists of 17 residues. V lost 3 bases and J 3 bases, leaving 19 bases between the germline ends. CDR3: CASSLRGESGETDTQYF. The CDR3 region has the DNA TGTGCCAGCAGCTTGCGGGGCGAAAGCGGTGAAACAGATACGCAGTATTTT.

The CDR3 sequence is CAAKRTSGSTDTQYF. The CDR3 nucleotides are TGCGCCGCCAAACGGACTAGCGGGAGCACAGATACGCAGTATTTT. The rearrangement joins TRBV10-2 to TRBJ2-3, with 11 bases aligning to TRBD2. The CDR3 loop spans 15 amino acids. Germline lookup yields CDR1 WSHSY and CDR2 SAAADI. Germline trimming cut 11 bases from V and 0 bases from J; bases unmatched to any gene: 7.

This clone has only one observation. The chain employs TRBV4-3 and TRBJ1-4; D possibly corresponds to TRBD1 (5 bases). CDR1 is LGHNA and CDR2 is YSLEER in the germline V gene. V was trimmed by 3 bases and J by 8 bases, leaving 16 bases between them. This CDR3 has 15 residues. The CDR3 loop reads CASSQLQTGDEKLFF. The CDR3, as DNA: TGCGCCAGCAGCCAGCTACAGACGGGGGACGAAAAACTGTTTTTT.

The rearrangement links TRBV7-2 to TRBJ2-7; D may be TRBD2 (6 bases). V lost 5 bases, J lost 7 bases, and 24 bases lay in between. The CDR3 totals 16 residues. The germline V gene encodes CDR1 SGHTA and CDR2 FQGNSA. The CDR3 DNA sequence: TGTGCCAGCAGCGTCTTGGTCGGGGGTGGGTTAGGGGAGCAGTACTTC. It yields the protein CASSVLVGGGLGEQYF.

The chain couples TRBV9 to TRBJ2-1, with 10 bases aligning to TRBD2. The V and J ends lost 6 bases and 9 bases, in that order; junction bases with no gene match: 12. CDR3 length: 15 amino acids. Germline CDR1 is SGDLS and CDR2 is YYNGEE. The CDR3 DNA reads as TGTGCCAGCACCATAAGCGGGGGGGTAACAAGTGAGCAGTTCTTC. It yields the protein CASTISGGVTSEQFF.

The V and J genes are TRBV9 and TRBJ2-7, with 11 bases identical to TRBD2. CDR1 and CDR2 from the germline V gene are SGDLS and YYNGEE. V lost 3 bases, J lost 4 bases, and 6 bases stayed unmatched. This CDR3 spans 15 amino acids. This CDR3 reads CASSARLAGPYEQYF. The CDR3 DNA follows: TGTGCCAGCAGCGCTAGACTAGCGGGACCTTACGAGCAGTACTTC.

This clone turned up a few times. The chain couples TRBV7-9 to TRBJ1-4, with D possibly matching TRBD1 (6 bases). Deletions cut 0 bases from V and 10 bases from J, with 9 bases between. The CDR3 contains 13 residues. Germline V gives CDR1 SEHNR, CDR2 FQNEAQ (reference sequence). CDR3: CASSLAQGGKLFF. CDR3 nucleotide sequence: TGTGCCAGCAGCTTAGCACAGGGTGGAAAACTGTTTTTT. Filled out from reference TRBV7-9 and TRBJ1-4, the complete variable domain reads DTGVSQNPRHKITKRGQNVTFRCDPISEHNRLYWYRQTLGQGPEFLTYFQNEAQLEKSRLLSDRFSAERPKGSFSTLEIQRTEQGDSAMYLCASSLAQGGKLFFGSGTQLSVL.

As concerns this clone: This may be a read error: a much more frequent sequence differs by one nucleotide. The chain couples TRBV5-6 to TRBJ1-1; tentative D call: TRBD1 (6 bases). There are 11 residues in the CDR3. The germline CDR1 and CDR2 sequences are SGHDT and YYEEEE. V lost 6 bases to trimming and J lost 5 bases, with 8 bases between them. CDR3 amino acids: CASTGETEAFF. CDR3 coding DNA: TGTGCCAGCACAGGGGAGACTGAAGCTTTCTTT.

V usage is TRBV4-3 and J usage is TRBJ1-2; D may be TRBD1 (5 bases). Trimming removed 0 bases from V and 5 bases from J, with 13 bases in between. This CDR3 spans 15 amino acids. CDR1 is LGHNA and CDR2 is YSLEER in the germline V gene. In DNA, the CDR3 is TGCGCCAGCAGCCAAGATCGGGGGACCAAGTATGGCTACACCTTC. Residues: CASSQDRGTKYGYTF.

The chain has TRBV6-4 and TRBJ2-5; 7 bases match TRBD1. Unmatched junction bases numbered 7, after V lost 3 bases and J lost 9 bases. Germline V gene data show CDR1 as MRHNA and CDR2 as SNTAGT. CDR3 length: 13 amino acids. The CDR3 coding sequence is TGTGCCAGCAGTGAGGACAGGTTGGGGCCCCAGTACTTC. It specifies CASSEDRLGPQYF.

The V call is TRBV7-2, the J call TRBJ1-2; D possibly corresponds to TRBD1 (5 bases). Germline CDR1 SGHTA, CDR2 FQGNSA. Trimming removed 5 bases from V and 4 bases from J, with 17 bases in between. There are 15 residues in the CDR3. CDR3 bases: TGTGCCAGCAGCCTAGGGGCAGAGCGGGGCTATGGCTACACCTTC. It translates to CASSLGAERGYGYTF.

The chain recombines TRBV15 with TRBJ2-1; possible D gene TRBD1, 5 bases. Per the germline V gene, CDR1 is LNHNV and CDR2 is YYDKDF (reference sequence). V gave up 4 bases and J gave up 0 bases, with 13 bases separating them. There are 16 residues in the CDR3. As DNA, the CDR3 is TGTGCCACCAGCAAACCCAGGGCTAGCTCCTACAATGAGCAGTTCTTC. Protein product: CATSKPRASSYNEQFF.

This rearrangement joins TRBV12-3 or TRBV12-4 to TRBJ1-1; maybe TRBD1 (6 bases). The V gene lost 7 bases and the J gene lost 11 bases, with 20 bases spanning the gap. This CDR3 region has 13 residues. The CDR3 spells CASTLMGTGRAFF. The CDR3 DNA follows: TGTGCCAGCACCCTTATGGGCACAGGGCGGGCTTTCTTT.

The rearrangement links TRBV7-2 to TRBJ1-6, with TRBD1 identical over 8 bases. V lost 5 bases to trimming and J lost 6 bases; unmatched junction nucleotides: 3. The CDR3 is 14 amino acids. Germline lookup yields CDR1 SGHTA and CDR2 FQGNSA. This CDR3 is CASSQQGVNSPLHF. The CDR3 coding sequence is TGTGCCAGCAGCCAACAGGGGGTTAATTCACCCCTCCACTTT.

This chain connects TRBV28 to TRBJ2-7; perhaps TRBD1 as D (6 bases). The CDR3 extends over 13 amino acids. Germline CDR1 and CDR2: MDHEN and SYDVKM. Trimming pared 2 bases from V and 3 bases from J, leaving 8 bases between. The CDR3 nucleotides are TGTGCCAGCAGTTTAAGGGGGTACTACGAGCAGTACTTC. It yields the protein CASSLRGYYEQYF.

This chain links TRBV6-2 or TRBV6-3 with TRBJ1-1; 8 bases line up with TRBD1. Germline CDR1 reads MNHEY; CDR2 reads SVGEGT. The CDR3 runs 19 residues. The trim removed 1 base at V and 7 bases at J, leaving 20 bases unmatched. CDR3 sequence: CASSYFPPAWDRRIYEAFF. In nucleotides, the CDR3 is TGTGCCAGCAGTTACTTCCCCCCCGCGTGGGACAGGCGAATCTATGAAGCTTTCTTT.

The CDR3 reads CAPSPGGGRGSGANVLTF. As DNA, the CDR3 is TGCGCCCCCAGCCCCGGGGGGGGTAGGGGCTCTGGGGCCAACGTCCTGACTTTC. The rearrangement joins TRBV4-1 to TRBJ2-6; 8 bases match TRBD2. Germline V gives CDR1 MGHRA, CDR2 YSYEKL. V shed 11 bases, J shed 0 bases, and the junction held 15 bases outside the gene matches. CDR3 length equals 18 residues.